Ten or more counts support the clone carrying this T cell receptor beta chain. Antigen: not known. Germline V CDR1 and CDR2: MNHEY, SMNVEV (reference sequence). The CDR3 contains 15 residues. V gave up 3 bases and J gave up 7 bases; unmatched junction bases: 7. This sample is part of a study of molecular identifiers for immune sequencing clone quantification. General study results and limits: Whereas clones above 20 RNA copies held under 1% of naive-cell molecules, they held over 97% of effector molecules.

TCRdb redid the calling of the PCR reads with MiXCR, one entry per CDR3 protein. The repertoire holds about 510,000 distinct CDR3 sequences, roughly 23% seen once, with under 0.85% in the top ten. This TCR derives from a human donor in good health. Some libraries in this study had Jurkat cell RNA spiked in. The V call is TRBV27, the J call TRBJ1-5; 9 bases align to TRBD1. Sequences were obtained from naive CD8+ T cells from blood, with Jurkat cell RNA spiked in. Subset denoted: FACS-sorted CD8+CD4-CCR7+CD45RA+ naive T cells. CDR3 protein: CASSFGGQGGQPQHF. CDR3 sequence (DNA): TGTGCCAGCAGTTTTGGGGGACAGGGAGGACAGCCCCAGCATTTT.